Below, one T cell receptor (beta chain) is given with its context. The CDR3 consists of 18 residues. Trimming pared 4 bases from V and 0 bases from J, leaving 18 bases between. From germline, CDR1 is LGHNA and CDR2 YNFKEQ. These data come from a study of blood T cell repertoires in COVID-19. Whole-study context: Sample material is recorded as cDNA or gDNA derived from T cells, B-cell-depleted T cells, or PBMCs.

As handled by the study authors: Reference gene primer amplification gave estimated nucleated cell counts. Profiled with immunoSEQ multiplex PCR; TCRdb holds only in-frame clones, not every one. From that table come the V and J calls and clone size; the DNA was used to work out D and trimming. The table has 15,000 to 20,000 clones, about nine tenths seen once. The TCR was taken from a human donor in a cohort sampled during active COVID-19. This sequence joins TRBV4-2 and TRBJ2-2, with D perhaps matching TRBD2 (5 bases). The specimen sequenced was peripheral blood. The CDR3 region is CASSPSMAGKSNTGELFF. CDR3 sequence (DNA): TGTGCCAGCAGCCCTAGCATGGCCGGGAAGTCGAACACCGGGGAGCTGTTTTTT.